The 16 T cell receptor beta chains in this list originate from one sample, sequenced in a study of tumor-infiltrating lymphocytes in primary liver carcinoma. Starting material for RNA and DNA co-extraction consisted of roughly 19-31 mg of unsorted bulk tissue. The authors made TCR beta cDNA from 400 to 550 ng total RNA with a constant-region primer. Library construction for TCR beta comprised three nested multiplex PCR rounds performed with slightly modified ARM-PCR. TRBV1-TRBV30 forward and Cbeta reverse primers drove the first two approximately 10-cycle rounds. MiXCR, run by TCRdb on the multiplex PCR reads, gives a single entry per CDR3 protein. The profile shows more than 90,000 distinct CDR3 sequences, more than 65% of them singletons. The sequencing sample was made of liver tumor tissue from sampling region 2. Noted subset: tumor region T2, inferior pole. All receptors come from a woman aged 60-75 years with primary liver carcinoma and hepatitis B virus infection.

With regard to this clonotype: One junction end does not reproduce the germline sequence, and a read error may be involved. The CDR3 DNA reads as TGTAGCGTTGTTGCCTTGGGGCTAGCGGCCTACGAGCATTACTTC. Residues: CSVVALGLAAYEHYF. The V and J genes are TRBV29-1 and TRBJ2-7; 7 bases map to TRBD2. Germline assignment: CDR1 SQVTM and CDR2 ANQGSEA. The CDR3 has 15 amino acids.

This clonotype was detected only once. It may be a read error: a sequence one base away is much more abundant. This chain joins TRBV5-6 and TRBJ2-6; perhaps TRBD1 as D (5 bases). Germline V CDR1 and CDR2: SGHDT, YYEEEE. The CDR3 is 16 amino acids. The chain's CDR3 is CASSLLLPSGANVLSF. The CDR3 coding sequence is TGTGCCAGCAGTTTGTTGTTACCCTCTGGGGCCAACGTCCTGTCTTTC.

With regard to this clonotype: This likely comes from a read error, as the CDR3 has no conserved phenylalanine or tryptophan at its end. CDR3 protein: CASRRLGPSYNEQFL. The CDR3 nucleotides read TGTGCCAGCAGACGACTAGGGCCCTCCTACAATGAGCAGTTCCTC. J is TRBJ2-1 and V is TRBV11-2; a weak D match, TRBD2 (6 bases). With 6 bases removed from V and 0 bases from J, the gap between germline ends came to 12 bases. This CDR3 has 15 amino acids. Germline values: CDR1 SGHAT, CDR2 FQNNGV.

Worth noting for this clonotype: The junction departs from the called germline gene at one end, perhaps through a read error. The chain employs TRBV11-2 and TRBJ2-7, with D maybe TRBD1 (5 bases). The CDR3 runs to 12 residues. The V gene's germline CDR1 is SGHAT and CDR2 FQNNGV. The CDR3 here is CVSSLGLGEQYF. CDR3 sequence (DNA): TGCGTCAGCAGCTTGGGGCTTGGCGAGCAGTACTTC. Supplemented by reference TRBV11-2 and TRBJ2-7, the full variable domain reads EAGVAQSPRYKIIEKRQSVAFWCNPISGHATLYWYQQILGQGPKLLIQFQNNGVVDDSQLPKDRFSAERLKGVDSTLKIQPAKLEDSAVYLCVSSLGLGEQYFGPGTRLTVT.

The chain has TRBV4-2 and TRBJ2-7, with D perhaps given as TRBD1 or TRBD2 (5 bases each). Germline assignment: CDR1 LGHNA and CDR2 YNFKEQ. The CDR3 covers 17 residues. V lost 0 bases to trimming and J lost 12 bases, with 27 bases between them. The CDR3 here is CASSQDRGGVGTYEVYF. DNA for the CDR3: TGTGCCAGCAGCCAAGATCGAGGAGGTGTAGGGACCTACGAGGTGTACTTC.

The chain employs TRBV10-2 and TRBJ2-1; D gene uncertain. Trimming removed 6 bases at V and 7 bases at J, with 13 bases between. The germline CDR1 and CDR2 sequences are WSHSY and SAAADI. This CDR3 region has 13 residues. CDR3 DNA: TGCGCCAGCAGGGCCCAGTCCGTGAATGAGCAGTTCTTC. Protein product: CASRAQSVNEQFF.

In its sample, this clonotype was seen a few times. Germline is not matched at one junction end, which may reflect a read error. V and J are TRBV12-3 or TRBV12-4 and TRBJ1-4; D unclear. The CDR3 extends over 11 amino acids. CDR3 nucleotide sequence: TGTACCAGCATGGGTTTTGAAAAACTGTTCTTT. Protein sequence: CTSMGFEKLFF.

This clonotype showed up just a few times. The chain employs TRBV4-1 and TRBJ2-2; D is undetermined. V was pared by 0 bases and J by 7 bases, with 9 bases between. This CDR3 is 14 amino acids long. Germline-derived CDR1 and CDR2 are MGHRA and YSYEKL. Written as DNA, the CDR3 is TGCGCCAGCAGCCAAGATTGGATAGACGGGGAGCTGTTTTTT. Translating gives CASSQDWIDGELFF.

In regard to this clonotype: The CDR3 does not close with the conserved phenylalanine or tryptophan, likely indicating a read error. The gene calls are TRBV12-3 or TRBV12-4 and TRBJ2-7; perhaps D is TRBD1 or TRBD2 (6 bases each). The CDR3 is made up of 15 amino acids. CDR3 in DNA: TGTGCTAGCAGCCCCAGGGGCGGGAACTCCTACGAACAGTACTCC. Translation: CASSPRGGNSYEQYS.

The chain's CDR3 is CASSTQMGQCYEQYF. The DNA for the CDR3 is TGTGCCAGCAGCACCCAGATGGGACAGTGCTACGAGCAGTACTTC. This chain joins TRBV11-3 and TRBJ2-7; TRBD1 aligns across 7 bases. Germline-derived CDR1 and CDR2 are SGHNT and YENEEA. V lost 5 bases, J lost 3 bases, and 10 bases stayed unmatched. The CDR3 runs 15 residues.

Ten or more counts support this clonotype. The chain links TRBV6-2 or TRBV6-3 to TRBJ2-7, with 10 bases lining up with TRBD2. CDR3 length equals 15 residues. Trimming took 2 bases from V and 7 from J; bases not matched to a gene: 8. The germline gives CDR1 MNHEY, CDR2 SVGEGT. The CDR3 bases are TGTGCCAGCAGTTACACCGCTAGCGGGAGTCATGAGCAGTACTTC. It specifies CASSYTASGSHEQYF.

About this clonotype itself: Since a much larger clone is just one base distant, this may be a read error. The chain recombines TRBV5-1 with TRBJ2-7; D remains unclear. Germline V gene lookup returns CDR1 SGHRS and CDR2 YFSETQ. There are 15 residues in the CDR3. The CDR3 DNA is TGCGCCAACAGCTTGGATTCTCAGAGCTCCTACGAGCAGTACTTC. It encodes CANSLDSQSSYEQYF.

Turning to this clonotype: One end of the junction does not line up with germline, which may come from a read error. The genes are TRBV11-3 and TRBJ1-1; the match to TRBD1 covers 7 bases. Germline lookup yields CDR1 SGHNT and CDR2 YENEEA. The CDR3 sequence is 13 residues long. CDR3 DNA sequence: TGTGCCAGCAGCTCAATTGGGACAGAGGTAGCTCTCTTT. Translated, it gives CASSSIGTEVALF.

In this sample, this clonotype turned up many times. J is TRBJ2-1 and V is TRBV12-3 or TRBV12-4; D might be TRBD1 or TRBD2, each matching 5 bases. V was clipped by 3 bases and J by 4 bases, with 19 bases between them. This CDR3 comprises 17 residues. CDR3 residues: CASSFIERGVAYNEQFF. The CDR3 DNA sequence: TGTGCCAGCAGTTTTATAGAAAGAGGGGTGGCATACAATGAGCAGTTCTTC.

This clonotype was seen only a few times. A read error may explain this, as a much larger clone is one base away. The CDR3 loop reads CASSLGRRVNYGYTF. CDR3 nucleotides: TGTGCCAGCAGCTTGGGCCGGCGGGTTAACTATGGCTACACCTTC. The chain uses TRBV5-6 and TRBJ1-2; D remains unclear. Deletions cut 0 bases from V and 1 base from J, with 10 bases between. Germline assignment: CDR1 SGHDT and CDR2 YYEEEE. This CDR3 comprises 15 residues.

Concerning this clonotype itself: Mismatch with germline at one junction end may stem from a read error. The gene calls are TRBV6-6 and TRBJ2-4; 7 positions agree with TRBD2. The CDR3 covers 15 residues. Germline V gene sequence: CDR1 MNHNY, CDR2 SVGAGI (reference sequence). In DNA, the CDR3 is TGTGCCGGCAGTCCCGGGGGAGGGACCAAAAGCATTCAGTACTTC. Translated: CAGSPGGGTKSIQYF.